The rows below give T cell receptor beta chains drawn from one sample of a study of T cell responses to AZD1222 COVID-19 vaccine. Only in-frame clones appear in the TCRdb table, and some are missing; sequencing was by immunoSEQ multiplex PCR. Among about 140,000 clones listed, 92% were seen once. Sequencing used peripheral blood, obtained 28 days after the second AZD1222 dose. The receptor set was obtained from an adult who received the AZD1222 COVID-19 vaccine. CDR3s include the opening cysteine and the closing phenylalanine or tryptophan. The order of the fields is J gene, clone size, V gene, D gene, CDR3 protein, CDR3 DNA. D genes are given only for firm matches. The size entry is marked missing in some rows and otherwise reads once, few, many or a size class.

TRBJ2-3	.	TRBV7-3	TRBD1	CASSFSGTGVTDTQYF	TGTGCCAGCAGCTTCTCCGGGACAGGGGTGACAGATACGCAGTATTTT
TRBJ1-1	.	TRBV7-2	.	CASSFFGASAFF	TGTGCCAGCAGCTTCTTTGGGGCATCCGCTTTCTTT
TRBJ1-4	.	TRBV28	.	CASSFSGAGNEKLFF	TGTGCCAGCAGTTTTTCGGGGGCTGGTAATGAAAAACTGTTTTTT
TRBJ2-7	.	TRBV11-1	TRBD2	CASSLRLAGPYEQYF	TGTGCCAGCAGCTTACGGCTAGCGGGACCCTACGAGCAGTACTTC
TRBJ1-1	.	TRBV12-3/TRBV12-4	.	CASSLGPEAFF	TGTGCCAGCAGTTTGGGCCCGGAAGCTTTCTTT
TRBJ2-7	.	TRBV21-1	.	CASSKVGTDF	TGTGCCAGCAGCAAAGTCGGGACAGACTTC
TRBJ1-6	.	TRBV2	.	CASSTEYPNSPLHF	TGTGCCAGCAGTACAGAGTACCCAAATTCACCCCTCCACTTT
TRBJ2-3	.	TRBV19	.	CASSIKYDLTQYF	TGTGCCAGTAGTATTAAGTACGATCTTACGCAGTATTTT
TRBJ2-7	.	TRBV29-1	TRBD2	CSVTGLAGVVREQYF	TGCAGCGTGACCGGACTAGCGGGAGTGGTCCGCGAGCAGTACTTC
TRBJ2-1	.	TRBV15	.	CATSSLGAHNEQFF	TGTGCCACCAGCAGTTTAGGGGCACACAATGAGCAGTTCTTC
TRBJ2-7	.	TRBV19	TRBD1	CASSLGTAYEQYF	TGTGCCAGTAGTCTTGGGACAGCCTACGAGCAGTACTTC
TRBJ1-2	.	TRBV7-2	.	CASSSTGLNYGYTF	TGTGCCAGCAGCTCGACAGGTCTGAACTATGGCTACACCTTC
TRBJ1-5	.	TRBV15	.	CATSRDLQYTGGNQPQHF	TGTGCCACCAGCAGAGATCTGCAGTATACGGGAGGCAATCAGCCCCAGCATTTT
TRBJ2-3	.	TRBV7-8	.	CASSSPWWDGATDTQYF	TGTGCCAGCAGCTCCCCTTGGTGGGACGGGGCCACAGATACGCAGTATTTT
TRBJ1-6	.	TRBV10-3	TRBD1	CAIREGTGVNSPLHF	TGTGCCATCAGGGAGGGGACAGGGGTCAATTCACCCCTCCACTTT
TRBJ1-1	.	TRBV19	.	CASSVDRIGDTEAFF	TGTGCCAGTAGTGTCGACAGGATCGGGGACACTGAAGCTTTCTTT
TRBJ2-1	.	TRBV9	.	CASRSAGRNDEQFF	TGTGCCAGCAGGTCAGCAGGGCGGAATGATGAGCAGTTCTTC
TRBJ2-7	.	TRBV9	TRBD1	CASSVGQGRNYEQYF	TGTGCCAGCAGCGTTGGACAGGGACGTAACTACGAGCAGTACTTC
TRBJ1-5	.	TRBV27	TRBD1	CASSPGQGGQPQHF	TGTGCCAGCAGCCCGGGACAGGGGGGTCAGCCCCAGCATTTT
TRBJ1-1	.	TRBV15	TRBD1	CATSRALGQGADEAFF	TGTGCCACCAGCAGAGCCCTCGGACAGGGGGCTGATGAAGCTTTCTTT
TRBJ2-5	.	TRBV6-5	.	CASRETGRETQYF	TGTGCCAGCAGAGAGACAGGTAGGGAGACCCAGTACTTC
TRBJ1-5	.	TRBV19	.	CASSISGQPQHF	TGTGCCAGTAGTATCTCTGGTCAGCCCCAGCATTTT
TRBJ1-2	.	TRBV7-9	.	CASSLIGTHRGGYTF	TGTGCCAGCAGCCTAATTGGGACACACCGAGGTGGCTACACCTTC
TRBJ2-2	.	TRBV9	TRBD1	CASMKGATGELFF	TGTGCCAGCATGAAGGGGGCCACCGGGGAGCTGTTTTTT
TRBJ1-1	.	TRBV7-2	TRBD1	CASSYVPGQGSSEAFF	TGTGCCAGCAGTTATGTGCCGGGACAGGGCAGTAGTGAAGCTTTCTTT
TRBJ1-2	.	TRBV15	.	CATSRTAREGLTF	TGTGCCACCAGCCGCACGGCCCGAGAAGGTCTCACCTTC
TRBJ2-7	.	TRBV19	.	CASSIFGVGEQYF	TGTGCCAGTAGTATTTTTGGGGTGGGCGAGCAGTACTTC
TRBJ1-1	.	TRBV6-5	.	CASSPRGANTEAFF	TGTGCCAGCAGCCCCCGGGGGGCGAACACTGAAGCTTTCTTT
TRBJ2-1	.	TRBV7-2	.	CASSLALAPSEQFF	TGTGCCAGCAGCTTAGCACTAGCCCCTTCTGAGCAGTTCTTC
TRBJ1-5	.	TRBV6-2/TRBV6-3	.	CASSPRAGSNQPQHF	TGTGCCAGCAGCCCCCGGGCCGGGAGCAATCAGCCCCAGCATTTT
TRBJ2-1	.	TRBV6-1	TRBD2	CASSELAGGPYNEQFF	TGTGCCAGCAGTGAACTAGCGGGGGGGCCTTACAATGAGCAGTTCTTC
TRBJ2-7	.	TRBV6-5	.	CASMIRGPYEQYF	TGTGCCAGCATGATCCGGGGCCCCTACGAGCAGTACTTC
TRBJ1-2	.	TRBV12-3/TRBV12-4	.	CASSFMAGNGYTF	TGTGCCAGCAGTTTTATGGCAGGGAATGGCTACACCTTC
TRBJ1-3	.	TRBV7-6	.	CASSLRGNLGGNTIYF	TGTGCCAGCAGCTTAAGGGGGAATCTGGGAGGAAACACCATATATTTT
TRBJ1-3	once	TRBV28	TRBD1	CASSLYRTGERNTIYF	TGTGCCAGCAGTTTATACCGGACAGGGGAGCGAAACACCATATATTTT
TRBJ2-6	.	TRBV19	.	CASSTTGLSGANVLTF	TGTGCCAGTAGTACGACAGGTCTTTCTGGGGCCAACGTCCTGACTTTC
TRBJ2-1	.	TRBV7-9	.	CASSFPGGEQFF	TGTGCCAGCAGCTTCCCTGGGGGTGAGCAGTTCTTC
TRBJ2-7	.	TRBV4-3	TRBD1	CASSQATGEAYEQYF	TGCGCCAGCAGCCAAGCGACAGGGGAGGCCTACGAGCAGTACTTC
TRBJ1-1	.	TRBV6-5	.	CASSSSGGTEAFF	TGTGCCAGCAGTTCGTCGGGGGGCACTGAAGCTTTCTTT
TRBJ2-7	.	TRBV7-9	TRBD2	CASTGGGVRQEYF	TGTGCCAGCACGGGAGGGGGAGTACGCCAAGAGTACTTC
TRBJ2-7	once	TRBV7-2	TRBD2	CASSLAGGGAYEQYF	TGTGCCAGCAGCTTAGCAGGCGGGGGGGCCTACGAGCAGTACTTC
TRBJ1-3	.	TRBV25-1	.	CASSEWGGKGNTIYF	TGTGCCAGCAGTGAATGGGGGGGCAAGGGAAACACCATATATTTT
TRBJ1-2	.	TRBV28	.	CASSRGGNYGYTF	TGTGCCAGCAGTCGCGGGGGTAACTATGGCTACACCTTC
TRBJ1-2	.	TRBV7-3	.	CASSFRGGLDYGYTF	TGTGCCAGCAGCTTTCGGGGGGGCTTGGACTATGGCTACACCTTC
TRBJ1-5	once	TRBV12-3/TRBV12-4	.	CASSIDSNQPQHF	TGTGCCAGCTCGATAGATAGCAATCAGCCCCAGCATTTT
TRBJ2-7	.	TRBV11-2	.	CASNLIPGVMYEQYF	TGTGCCAGCAACCTAATCCCGGGGGTGATGTACGAGCAGTACTTC
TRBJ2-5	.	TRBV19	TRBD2	CASSRLAGVQETQYF	TGTGCCAGTAGTAGACTAGCGGGTGTTCAAGAGACCCAGTACTTC
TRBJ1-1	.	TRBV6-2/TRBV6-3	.	CASSYSRNTEAFF	TGTGCCAGCAGTTACAGTCGGAACACTGAAGCTTTCTTT
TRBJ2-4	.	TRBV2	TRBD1	CASSATGAGNIQYF	TGTGCCAGCAGTGCCACAGGGGCGGGAAACATTCAGTACTTC
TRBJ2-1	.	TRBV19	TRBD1	CASGDRGGYNEQFF	TGTGCCAGTGGAGACAGGGGAGGCTACAATGAGCAGTTCTTC
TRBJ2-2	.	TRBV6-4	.	CASSDGTNTGELFF	TGTGCCAGCAGTGACGGGACAAACACCGGGGAGCTGTTTTTT